This T cell receptor (beta chain) was sequenced during a study of cytomegalovirus exposure and HLA in healthy donors. Study as a whole: One earlier analysis, a look at about 179 million T cells, found about 110 million unique TCR beta sequences. The study's early data release held approximately 91 million unique TCRs from HLA-typed donors. Whole-study results and caveats: From TCR beta sequences, most subjects' HLA-A and HLA-B alleles were reportedly predicted accurately.

The table lists this clone with a count of one. Its specificity is not known. The PCR made use of 60 Vbeta and 13 Jbeta primers. Authors' processing steps: In a later analysis, around 87 million unique TCR beta chains included roughly 11 million shared by two or more donors. Produced via immunoSEQ multiplex PCR; TCRdb's table is partial and in-frame only. V, J and clone size derive from that table, while D and trimming were established from the DNA sequence. The sample comprises about 160,000 clones, around 75% of which are singletons, and about 2.3% rests with the top ten. CDR3 size: 17 residues. The V end lost 3 bases, the J end lost 1 base, and 17 bases lay between the germline ends. Germline loops: CDR1 MGHDK, CDR2 SYGVNS.

The sequencing sample was made of PBMCs. The rearrangement joins TRBV25-1 to TRBJ2-3; TRBD1 is a possible D gene (6 bases). This TCR was sampled from a female donor in good health and CMV-seronegative. CDR3 amino acids: CASSESITGIRTDTQYF. The CDR3 bases are TGTGCCAGCAGTGAGTCCATCACAGGGATCCGCACAGATACGCAGTATTTT.